This T cell receptor beta chain emerged from a study of T cell responses to AZD1222 COVID-19 vaccine. Study-wide findings and caveats: Only a handful of individuals given AZD1222 were seropositive at baseline. Receipt of two AZD1222 doses was followed by a rise in Spike-specific TCR breadth and depth.

Germline values: CDR1 LNHNV, CDR2 YYDKDF (reference sequence). This CDR3 comprises 16 residues. V was shortened by 5 bases and J by 1 base, with 12 bases between the two germline ends. Of note for this clone: Its target is unknown.

Sequencing used immunoSEQ multiplex PCR; TCRdb keeps in-frame clones, though not all of them. The repertoire includes 92,000 or so clones, roughly nine tenths of them detected once, and 26% sits in the top ten. This receptor was taken from an adult in good health. Material: peripheral blood, obtained on day 0 of AZD1222 vaccination. The V call is TRBV15, the J call TRBJ1-6; no reliable D call. The CDR3 coding sequence is TGTGCCACCAGCCCCCTCCCCAGGTCCTATAATTCACCCCTCCACTTT. It specifies CATSPLPRSYNSPLHF.